The 19 T cell receptor beta chains listed next were all sequenced from one sample in a study of T cell responses to AZD1222 COVID-19 vaccine. Libraries were prepared by immunoSEQ multiplex PCR; TCRdb keeps only in-frame clonotypes and omits some of them. The sample carries 60,000 to 90,000 clones, about nine tenths recorded once. Material: peripheral blood, obtained 28 days after the second AZD1222 dose. Receptor source: an adult who received the AZD1222 COVID-19 vaccine.

The CDR3 spells CASSYSAGGPWDTQYF. The CDR3 coding sequence is TGTGCCAGCAGCTACTCAGCGGGGGGGCCATGGGATACGCAGTATTTT. V gene TRBV7-6 combines with J gene TRBJ2-3; 10 bases agree with TRBD2. Germline CDR1 is SGHVS and CDR2 is FNYEAQ. The CDR3 spans 16 residues. V shed 4 bases, J shed 6 bases, and the junction held 10 bases outside the gene matches.

J is TRBJ1-3 and V is TRBV7-2; D ambiguous. The V end lost 5 bases, the J end lost 4 bases, and 15 bases lay between the germline ends. Looked up from germline, CDR1 is SGHTA and CDR2 is FQGNSA. This CDR3 region has 15 residues. The CDR3 DNA reads TGTGCCAGCAGCCCTGCAAACAGTATGGGAAACACCATATATTTT. Translation: CASSPANSMGNTIYF.

For this clone: The sample carries other DNA sequences with the same CDR3. The gene calls are TRBV3-1 (or the pseudogene TRBV3-2) and TRBJ1-2, with D possibly matching TRBD1 (5 bases). CDR3 length equals 11 residues. Trimming cost V 3 bases and J 7 bases, with 6 bases left between them. CDR1 and CDR2 (germline): LGHDT, YNNKEL (reference sequence). CDR3 protein: CASSQGGGYTF. The CDR3 bases are TGTGCCAGCAGCCAGGGGGGTGGCTACACCTTC.

The chain joins TRBV3-1 (or the pseudogene TRBV3-2) to TRBJ2-1, with unresolved D. V lost 6 bases to trimming and J lost 4 bases, with 7 bases between them. CDR1 and CDR2 (germline): LGHDT, YNNKEL (reference sequence). The CDR3 is 12 amino acids. CDR3 sequence reads: CASSRRYNEQFF. CDR3 in DNA: TGTGCCAGCAGTCGACGTTACAATGAGCAGTTCTTC.

This clone occurred a few times. The chain carries TRBV7-2 and TRBJ1-1; possible D gene TRBD1, 5 bases. From germline, CDR1 is SGHTA and CDR2 FQGNSA. The CDR3 length is 14 residues. V shed 4 bases and J shed 4 bases, with 13 bases lying between them. CDR3 nucleotides: TGTGCCAGCAGCTCAGGGATCCTGGCCACTGAAGCTTTCTTT. This sequence encodes CASSSGILATEAFF.

The chain has TRBV6-6 and TRBJ1-2, with a possible D match to TRBD1 (5 bases). V was clipped by 5 bases and J by 1 base, with 8 bases between them. In germline, CDR1 is MNHNY, CDR2 SVGAGI (reference sequence). CDR3 size: 13 residues. This chain's CDR3 is CASSQGDNYGYTF. The CDR3, as DNA: TGTGCCAGCAGTCAAGGGGATAACTATGGCTACACCTTC.

This clone appeared once. This chain uses TRBV19 with TRBJ2-3; D possibly corresponds to TRBD1 (6 bases). V was pared by 10 bases and J by 2 bases, with 10 bases between. The CDR3 has 12 residues. Germline CDR1 and CDR2: LNHDA and SQIVND (reference sequence). This chain's CDR3 is CATGQNTDTQYF. Here the CDR3 DNA reads TGTGCCACTGGACAGAACACAGATACGCAGTATTTT.

This chain joins TRBV4-2 and TRBJ1-2; D remains ambiguous. Germline CDR1 and CDR2: LGHNA and YNFKEQ. The V end lost 0 bases, the J end lost 4 bases, and 3 bases lay between the germline ends. The CDR3 totals 12 residues. The CDR3 loop reads CASSQDSYGYTF. CDR3 sequence (DNA): TGTGCCAGCAGCCAAGACAGCTATGGCTACACCTTC.

CDR3 in amino acids: CASSSIKYEQYF. DNA of the CDR3: TGTGCCAGCAGTTCTATCAAGTACGAGCAGTACTTC. This chain joins TRBV6-5 and TRBJ2-7; D gene uncertain. The CDR3 loop spans 12 amino acids. CDR1 is MNHEY, CDR2 SVGAGI, per germline. V dropped 4 bases and J dropped 4 bases, with 8 bases sitting between them.

The chain recombines TRBV28 with TRBJ2-7; tentatively, D is TRBD2 (6 bases). The V gene's germline CDR1 is MDHEN and CDR2 SYDVKM. The CDR3 totals 14 residues. V was shortened by 3 bases and J by 6 bases, with 15 bases between the two germline ends. CDR3 sequence: CASSLEGEVGEQYF. DNA for the CDR3: TGTGCCAGCAGTTTGGAAGGGGAGGTAGGCGAGCAGTACTTC.

The chain joins TRBV20-1 to TRBJ2-3, with a weak D call TRBD2 (6 bases). This CDR3 spans 11 amino acids. Germline V gene data show CDR1 as DFQATT and CDR2 as SNEGSKA (reference sequence). V was clipped by 5 bases and J by 10 bases, with 13 bases between them. CDR3 amino acids: CSAGPGTAQYF. The DNA for the CDR3 is TGCAGTGCTGGGCCCGGGACTGCGCAGTATTTT.

The rearrangement joins TRBV5-1 to TRBJ2-5; D unclear. Trimming stripped 2 bases from V and 2 bases from J, with 13 bases between. Looked up from germline, CDR1 is SGHRS and CDR2 is YFSETQ. This CDR3 has 15 amino acids. CDR3 region: CASSLQHQIQETQYF. The CDR3 DNA follows: TGCGCCAGCAGCTTACAGCACCAAATTCAAGAGACCCAGTACTTC.

V is TRBV5-4 and J is TRBJ2-7; no definite D call. Between the trimmed V and J ends, which lost 3 bases and 2 bases, there was a span of 3 bases. The CDR3 extends over 11 amino acids. Germline loops: CDR1 SGHNT, CDR2 YYREEE (reference sequence). In DNA, the CDR3 is TGTGCCAGCAGCTCGGCCTACGAGCAGTACTTC. Translating gives CASSSAYEQYF.

The chain has TRBV5-1 and TRBJ2-7; 9 positions agree with TRBD1. This CDR3 spans 16 amino acids. Per the germline V gene, CDR1 is SGHRS and CDR2 is YFSETQ. The V and J ends lost 1 base and 2 bases, in that order; junction bases with no gene match: 7. Here the CDR3 reads CASSLTPRDRAYEQYF. The CDR3 DNA reads TGCGCCAGCAGCTTGACCCCCCGGGACAGGGCCTACGAGCAGTACTTC.

The rearrangement links TRBV27 to TRBJ1-1; no clear D. The germline V gene has CDR1 MNHEY and CDR2 SMNVEV (reference sequence). The CDR3 extends over 15 amino acids. V was shortened by 5 bases and J by 1 base, with 14 bases between the two germline ends. In nucleotides, the CDR3 is TGTGCCAGCAGTCCCGGCCGGCAATGGAACACTGAAGCTTTCTTT. Translating gives CASSPGRQWNTEAFF.

V usage is TRBV7-6 and J usage is TRBJ1-6; weak D call: TRBD1 (5 bases). From germline, CDR1 is SGHVS and CDR2 FNYEAQ. Trimming took off 5 bases at V and 3 bases at J, with 14 bases between the two ends. The CDR3 covers 16 residues. CDR3 in amino acids: CASSPAGGDYNSPLHF. The CDR3 DNA reads TGTGCCAGCAGCCCCGCCGGGGGAGACTATAATTCACCCCTCCACTTT. Full variable domain (remainder filled in from reference TRBV7-6 and TRBJ1-6): GAGVSQSPRYKVTKRGQDVALRCDPISGHVSLYWYRQALGQGPEFLTYFNYEAQQDKSGLPNDRFSAERPEGSISTLTIQRTEQRDSAMYRCASSPAGGDYNSPLHFGNGTRLTVT.

This chain joins TRBV11-3 and TRBJ1-1; D remains unclear. CDR1 is SGHNT, CDR2 YENEEA, per germline. V lost 3 bases and J lost 1, with 6 bases in between. The CDR3 covers 13 residues. The CDR3 is CASSFTANTEAFF. The CDR3, as DNA: TGTGCCAGCAGCTTCACAGCGAACACTGAAGCTTTCTTT.

This clone was observed a single time. The chain carries TRBV24-1 and TRBJ2-3; 7 nucleotides match TRBD1. The CDR3 runs 17 residues. The J segment lost 0 bases and the V segment lost 3 bases, leaving 8 bases of the junction unmatched. CDR1 and CDR2 (germline): KGHDR, SFDVKD. CDR3: CATSDPGTAGSTDTQYF. CDR3 coding DNA: TGTGCCACCAGTGATCCCGGGACAGCTGGCAGCACAGATACGCAGTATTTT.

This clone has just one count. The chain carries TRBV5-4 and TRBJ2-5; the D is unclear. The V end was cut by 4 bases, the J end by 0 bases, with 4 bases between. CDR3 size: 12 residues. The V gene's germline CDR1 is SGHNT and CDR2 YYREEE (reference sequence). In DNA, the CDR3 is TGTGCCAGCAGCCGCCACCAAGAGACCCAGTACTTC. It is translated as CASSRHQETQYF.